The 24 T cell receptor beta chains listed next were all sequenced from one sample in a study of blood T cell repertoires in COVID-19. Data came from immunoSEQ multiplex PCR; TCRdb stores just in-frame clones and leaves some out. Here the sample spans around 300,000 clones, nearly 90% being singletons. The sequenced sample consisted of PBMCs or T cells enriched from blood (not recorded which). These receptors all stem from a woman between 18 and 30 years old with acute COVID-19.

The chain joins TRBV6-2 or TRBV6-3 to TRBJ2-7, with 12 bases fitting TRBD2. J was trimmed by 7 bases and V by 5 bases; bases with no gene match: 9. The germline gives CDR1 MNHEY, CDR2 SVGEGT. CDR3 size: 15 residues. In DNA, the CDR3 is TGTGCCAGCAGTACCGCGACTAGCGGGAGCCGAGAGCAGTACTTC. It codes for CASSTATSGSREQYF.

This chain uses TRBV7-8 with TRBJ2-7, with 10 nucleotides matching TRBD1. There are 15 residues in the CDR3. V lost 6 bases and J lost 0; bases outside the gene matches: 5. CDR1 is SGHVS and CDR2 is FQNEAQ in the germline V gene. The CDR3 here is CASSLGQGYSYEQYF. The CDR3 DNA follows: TGTGCCAGCAGTCTGGGACAGGGGTACTCCTACGAGCAGTACTTC.

This sequence joins TRBV27 and TRBJ2-1, with 7 bases matching TRBD2. With 3 bases clipped from V and 6 bases from J, the junction kept 5 bases outside the gene matches. This CDR3 is 14 amino acids long. Germline values: CDR1 MNHEY, CDR2 SMNVEV (reference sequence). The CDR3 coding sequence is TGTGCCAGCAGTTTGGCTAGCGGCCTCAATGAGCAGTTCTTC. This translates into CASSLASGLNEQFF.

The V and J genes are TRBV7-2 and TRBJ2-7, with TRBD2 as a possible D gene (6 bases). V lost 6 bases and J 1 base, leaving 19 bases between the germline ends. The CDR3 runs to 16 residues. Germline V gene sequence: CDR1 SGHTA, CDR2 FQGNSA. This CDR3 is CASRRSPAGRSYEQYF. The CDR3 coding sequence is TGTGCCAGCAGACGCAGCCCGGCGGGACGGTCCTACGAGCAGTACTTC.

This sequence joins TRBV6-5 and TRBJ1-2; 9 bases align to TRBD1. Germline V lookup: CDR1 MNHEY, CDR2 SVGAGI. V was clipped by 0 bases and J by 6 bases; unmatched bases: 2. The CDR3 length is 14 residues. CDR3 sequence (DNA): TGTGCCAGCAGTTACTCGACAGGGGGAGATGGCTACACCTTC. Translating gives CASSYSTGGDGYTF.

This chain joins TRBV4-3 and TRBJ1-5; D remains ambiguous. With 0 bases removed from V and 0 bases from J, the gap between germline ends came to 9 bases. Germline V gene lookup returns CDR1 LGHNA and CDR2 YSLEER. The CDR3 is 16 residues long. DNA for the CDR3: TGCGCCAGCAGCCAAGAGGCACCTTATAGCAATCAGCCCCAGCATTTT. It codes for CASSQEAPYSNQPQHF.

The chain recombines TRBV4-2 with TRBJ1-4, with D maybe TRBD1 (6 bases). The CDR3 length is 15 residues. Germline CDR1 LGHNA, CDR2 YNFKEQ. Trimming removed 4 bases at V and 5 bases at J, with 14 bases between. The CDR3 DNA follows: TGTGCCAGCAGCCTAATCGACAGGTCAAATGAAAAACTGTTTTTT. It specifies CASSLIDRSNEKLFF.

The J gene is TRBJ2-7, the V gene TRBV10-3, with TRBD2 identical over 12 bases. The length of the CDR3 is 15 residues. The V gene's germline CDR1 is ENHRY and CDR2 SYGVKD. V lost 3 bases to trimming and J lost 3 bases; unmatched junction nucleotides: 3. CDR3 loop: CAISDTSGRSYEQYF. For the CDR3, the DNA is TGTGCCATCAGTGATACTAGCGGGAGGAGCTACGAGCAGTACTTC.

The chain employs TRBV19 and TRBJ1-1, with D uncertain. This CDR3 has 15 residues. V was clipped by 7 bases and J by 0 bases, with 15 bases between them. Germline CDR1 is LNHDA and CDR2 is SQIVND (reference sequence). DNA of the CDR3: TGTGCCAGTACCACCGGGGTGGGGATGAACACTGAAGCTTTCTTT. Translation: CASTTGVGMNTEAFF.

The V and J genes are TRBV30 and TRBJ2-2; D is undetermined. CDR1 and CDR2 from the germline V gene are GTSNPN and SVGIG (reference sequence). This CDR3 comprises 14 residues. The V end was cut by 2 bases, the J end by 7 bases, with 14 bases between. Here the CDR3 reads CAWSTVRAGGELFF. The DNA of the CDR3 is TGTGCCTGGAGTACGGTGAGAGCCGGCGGGGAGCTGTTTTTT.

This sequence joins TRBV10-3 and TRBJ1-3; D is possibly TRBD1 (5 bases). The length of the CDR3 is 15 residues. Germline V gene sequence: CDR1 ENHRY, CDR2 SYGVKD. Trimming took 4 bases from V and 1 from J, leaving 11 bases between them. CDR3 DNA: TGTGCCATCAGTGGAGGCGGACAATCTGGAAACACCATATATTTT. Protein product: CAISGGGQSGNTIYF.

CDR3 sequence (DNA): TGTGCCAGCAGACTTTCCGCTAGCGGGAGTCTGTACGAGCAGTACTTC. Translated: CASRLSASGSLYEQYF. The chain joins TRBV27 to TRBJ2-7, with 10 bases aligning to TRBD2. The CDR3 contains 16 residues. The V gene's germline CDR1 is MNHEY and CDR2 SMNVEV (reference sequence). The V and J ends lost 6 bases and 4 bases, in that order; junction bases with no gene match: 12.

This chain connects TRBV27 to TRBJ2-7, with D perhaps matching TRBD1 (5 bases). V lost 7 bases to trimming and J lost 1 base, with 14 bases between them. CDR3 length equals 14 residues. Germline CDR1 reads MNHEY; CDR2 reads SMNVEV (reference sequence). The CDR3: CASTLSTVSYEQYF. Written as DNA, the CDR3 is TGTGCCAGCACCCTCTCGACAGTTTCCTACGAGCAGTACTTC.

The gene calls are TRBV4-1 and TRBJ1-1, with a weak D call TRBD1 (6 bases). This CDR3 region has 15 residues. Germline V gives CDR1 MGHRA, CDR2 YSYEKL. Trimming removed 7 bases from V and 1 base from J, with 16 bases in between. DNA for the CDR3: TGCGCCAGCACCTCAATTACAGGGAAGAACACTGAAGCTTTCTTT. It yields the protein CASTSITGKNTEAFF.

The chain employs TRBV18 and TRBJ1-1; 9 positions match TRBD1. Germline CDR1 KGHSH, CDR2 LQKENI. CDR3 size: 13 residues. V shed 2 bases and J 5 bases; nucleotides not matched to a gene: 0. CDR3 protein: CASSPDRGTEAFF. CDR3 DNA: TGTGCCAGCTCACCAGACAGGGGGACTGAAGCTTTCTTT.

This clone appeared once. This chain links TRBV18 with TRBJ1-2; TRBD1 aligns across 7 bases. Losses at the gene ends were 5 bases for V and 7 bases for J; bases not matched to a gene: 7. CDR1 and CDR2 (germline): KGHSH, LQKENI. The CDR3 is 13 residues long. Here the CDR3 reads CASSADRDGGYTF. DNA of the CDR3: TGTGCCAGCTCAGCAGACAGGGATGGTGGCTACACCTTC.

The CDR3: CASSLNYGTGDNYGYTF. CDR3 bases: TGCGCCAGCAGCTTGAATTATGGGACAGGGGATAACTATGGCTACACCTTC. The chain joins TRBV5-1 to TRBJ1-2; 10 positions match TRBD1. V trimming: 1 base; J trimming: 1 base; junction bases outside the gene matches: 7. Germline V gene lookup returns CDR1 SGHRS and CDR2 YFSETQ. The CDR3 is 17 residues long.

This chain links TRBV5-4 with TRBJ1-1; weak D call: TRBD1 (6 bases). This CDR3 region has 13 residues. CDR1 and CDR2 from the germline V gene are SGHNT and YYREEE (reference sequence). V dropped 4 bases and J dropped 7 bases, with 14 bases sitting between them. In nucleotides, the CDR3 is TGTGCCAGCAGCGTCGGGACAATAGGTGAAGCTTTCTTT. Amino acid sequence: CASSVGTIGEAFF.

V usage is TRBV29-1 and J usage is TRBJ2-7; 7 nucleotides match TRBD2. CDR1 and CDR2 (germline): SQVTM, ANQGSEA. J gave up 1 base and V 0 bases, and 6 bases lay outside the gene matches. The CDR3 spans 15 residues. This chain's CDR3 is CSVEEKQAGSYEQYF. CDR3 nucleotides: TGCAGCGTTGAAGAGAAGCAAGCGGGGTCCTACGAGCAGTACTTC.

The chain couples TRBV19 to TRBJ2-7; 9 nucleotides align to TRBD1. J lost 2 bases, V lost 6 bases, and 8 bases had no gene match. Germline CDR1 LNHDA, CDR2 SQIVND (reference sequence). This CDR3 comprises 15 residues. CDR3 protein: CASSSSGTGPYEQYF. The CDR3 nucleotides are TGTGCCAGTAGCTCCTCCGGGACAGGGCCCTACGAGCAGTACTTC.

V and J are TRBV4-1 and TRBJ1-2; 9 positions match TRBD1. There are 13 residues in the CDR3. J gave up 7 bases and V 6 bases, and 6 bases lay outside the gene matches. Per the germline V gene, CDR1 is MGHRA and CDR2 is YSYEKL. The CDR3 coding sequence is TGCGCCAGCAGACACACAGGGGGCTTTGGCTACACCTTC. This translates into CASRHTGGFGYTF.

CDR3 nucleotide sequence: TGTGCCAGCAGCTCGGTTGACAGGGATCCTTACTCTGGAAACACCATATATTTT. Amino acid sequence: CASSSVDRDPYSGNTIYF. The chain employs TRBV7-9 and TRBJ1-3; 7 positions agree with TRBD1. In germline, CDR1 is SEHNR, CDR2 FQNEAQ (reference sequence). The CDR3 length is 18 residues. V was clipped by 4 bases and J by 0 bases; unmatched bases: 12.

The genes are TRBV11-2 and TRBJ2-5; D might be TRBD1 (6 bases). The CDR3 has 14 residues. V dropped 3 bases and J dropped 5 bases, with 13 bases sitting between them. Germline assignment: CDR1 SGHAT and CDR2 FQNNGV. The CDR3 coding sequence is TGTGCCAGCAGCTTTGGACAGTACGGGGAGACCCAGTACTTC. Translation gives CASSFGQYGETQYF.

The genes are TRBV30 and TRBJ2-7; the D gene is possibly TRBD2 (5 bases). CDR3 length: 13 residues. Trimming pared 0 bases from V and 7 bases from J, leaving 13 bases between. CDR1 and CDR2 (germline): GTSNPN, SVGIG (reference sequence). The CDR3 here is CAWSVGWSGEQYF. In DNA, the CDR3 is TGTGCCTGGAGTGTCGGGTGGTCGGGGGAGCAGTACTTC.